The 11 T cell receptor beta chains reported below all come from one sample, sequenced in a study of lymphopenia after photon versus proton radiotherapy. Produced via immunoSEQ multiplex PCR; TCRdb's table is partial and in-frame only. The sample lists 150,000 to 200,000 clones, about nine tenths occurring once. The material was peripheral blood, obtained from a patient treated with photon-based radiotherapy. Source of these receptors: a man between 50 and 59 years old with gastric cancer.

This chain connects TRBV15 to TRBJ2-7; 9 bases are shared with TRBD2. The junction had 20 bases not matched to a gene; V was cut back by 3 bases and J by 5 bases. CDR1 and CDR2 from the germline V gene are LNHNV and YYDKDF (reference sequence). The CDR3 sequence is 19 residues long. The CDR3 DNA reads as TGTGCCACCAGCAGGGATACGATAGCGGGGGCAATATTAGGACACGAGCAGTACTTC. It is translated as CATSRDTIAGAILGHEQYF.

V gene TRBV7-8 combines with J gene TRBJ2-1, with 9 bases aligning to TRBD2. The J segment lost 10 bases and the V segment lost 1 base, leaving 11 bases of the junction unmatched. The germline gives CDR1 SGHVS, CDR2 FQNEAQ. This CDR3 spans 16 amino acids. CDR3 nucleotide sequence: TGTGCCAGCAGCTTAGTAGCGGTAGCGGGAGCACGGGAGCAGTTCTTC. It encodes CASSLVAVAGAREQFF.

V gene TRBV28 combines with J gene TRBJ2-7, with a tentative D call TRBD2 (7 bases). V was shortened by 8 bases and J by 1 base, with 12 bases between the two germline ends. Germline V gene lookup returns CDR1 MDHEN and CDR2 SYDVKM. CDR3 size: 13 residues. The chain's CDR3 is CASWEGGSYEQYF. For the CDR3, the DNA is TGTGCCAGCTGGGAGGGGGGATCCTACGAGCAGTACTTC. The full variable domain, rest sourced from reference TRBV28 and TRBJ2-7, is DVKVTQSSRYLVKRTGEKVFLECVQDMDHENMFWYRQDPGLGLRLIYFSYDVKMKEKGDIPEGYSVSREKKERFSLILESASTNQTSMYLCASWEGGSYEQYFGPGTRLTVT.

The chain joins TRBV7-2 to TRBJ2-7, with D tentatively TRBD2 (7 bases). The V gene lost 3 bases and the J gene lost 6 bases, with 15 bases spanning the gap. Germline V gene sequence: CDR1 SGHTA, CDR2 FQGNSA. This CDR3 comprises 14 residues. CDR3 region: CASSFKGGDGEQYF. CDR3 nucleotides: TGTGCCAGCAGCTTTAAAGGGGGGGACGGCGAGCAGTACTTC.

V gene TRBV6-6 combines with J gene TRBJ2-2; 8 nucleotides agree with TRBD2. The CDR3 loop spans 16 amino acids. From germline, CDR1 is MNHNY and CDR2 SVGAGI (reference sequence). V was pared by 2 bases and J by 4 bases, with 6 bases of the junction left unmatched. The CDR3 here is CASSYPSGSGTGELFF. Written as DNA, the CDR3 is TGTGCCAGCAGTTACCCCAGCGGGAGTGGCACCGGGGAGCTGTTTTTT.

CDR3 amino acids: CASTPYRDKYSGNTIYF. The DNA of the CDR3 is TGTGCCAGTACCCCCTACCGGGACAAGTACTCTGGAAACACCATATATTTT. The chain joins TRBV19 to TRBJ1-3, with D perhaps matching TRBD1 (6 bases). The CDR3 extends over 17 amino acids. CDR1 is LNHDA, CDR2 SQIVND, per germline (reference sequence). V was trimmed by 7 bases and J by 0 bases, leaving 19 bases between them.

V gene TRBV28 combines with J gene TRBJ1-2, with 11 bases that match TRBD1. V shed 6 bases and J 6 bases; nucleotides not matched to a gene: 15. This CDR3 is built from 17 residues. Germline V gene lookup returns CDR1 MDHEN and CDR2 SYDVKM. CDR3 DNA sequence: TGTGCCAGCAGCCTCGCCGGGACAGGGGGGAGGATAGATGGCTACACCTTC. Protein: CASSLAGTGGRIDGYTF.

The chain couples TRBV13 to TRBJ1-1, with D perhaps matching TRBD1 (5 bases). Germline V CDR1 and CDR2: PRHDT, FYEKMQ (reference sequence). The CDR3 is made up of 15 amino acids. The germline V and J ends were trimmed by 3 bases and 1 base, with 12 bases remaining between them. In nucleotides, the CDR3 is TGTGCCAGCAGCTTCAGACAGCTCTCGAACACTGAAGCTTTCTTT. This encodes CASSFRQLSNTEAFF.

The genes are TRBV5-1 and TRBJ2-7, with D possibly being TRBD1 (5 bases). Germline values: CDR1 SGHRS, CDR2 YFSETQ. V shed 2 bases and J shed 0 bases, with 15 bases lying between them. The CDR3 totals 16 residues. The CDR3 spells CASSFRTDISSYEQYF. CDR3 bases: TGCGCCAGCAGCTTTCGGACGGACATTAGCTCCTACGAGCAGTACTTC.

This rearrangement joins TRBV25-1 to TRBJ2-7; D is possibly TRBD1 (6 bases). This CDR3 is 12 amino acids long. CDR1 and CDR2 from the germline V gene are MGHDK and SYGVNS. V lost 5 bases to trimming and J lost 3 bases, with 8 bases between them. In nucleotides, the CDR3 is TGTGCCAGCAGTCTACAGGGCTACGAGCAGTACTTC. Its translation is CASSLQGYEQYF.

V usage is TRBV15 and J usage is TRBJ2-1, with TRBD2 matching 8 bases. V lost 5 bases and J lost 7; bases outside the gene matches: 10. The CDR3 totals 15 residues. Germline V CDR1 and CDR2: LNHNV, YYDKDF (reference sequence). The CDR3 bases are TGTGCCACCAGCGGGGTGAGCGGGAGAGAGAATGAGCAGTTCTTC. This gives the protein CATSGVSGRENEQFF.